The T cell receptor beta chain described here comes from a study of blood T cell repertoires in COVID-19 (dated by TCRdb to about 2020). Notes on the research overall: Samples covering the acute and convalescent phases of COVID-19 were provided by collaborators in the United States, Italy and Spain. The material from the prospective study consisted of cDNA or gDNA derived from T cells, B-cell-depleted T cells, or PBMCs. Deeply sampled blood TCRbeta repertoires from subjects exposed to, actively infected with, or recovered from COVID-19 were included in the dataset. A freely available public database, intended as a resource for researchers studying the immune response to SARS-CoV-2, is where the repertoires were released. The samples were drawn from two sources: the first 160 participants of the ongoing ImmuneRACE study, and approximately 1,300 subjects contributed by 6 global collaborators. A de-identified subject ID, COVID-19 status, age in years and sex were almost always included in the sample metadata. HLA class I and class II types, where available, came from metadata supplied by the sample provider rather than from assay-based typing. Broader findings and caveats from the paper: The amount of clinical and demographic metadata varied by source and participant and was provided uncurated.

Concerning this clone itself: This clone's antigen is unknown. The record has no base qualities; no much larger clone is one base away.

TCRbeta CDR3 regions were amplified from genomic DNA using the immunoSEQ Assay, a bias-controlled multiplex PCR. Per the authors' processing: Within the assay, amplification of reference gene primers was used to estimate how many nucleated cells each sample contained. Sequence reads were collapsed and filtered to measure the absolute abundance of every unique TCRbeta CDR3 rearrangement. Productive Simpson clonality was computed per sample as the square root of Simpson's diversity index over productive rearrangements. TCRdb took this table from immuneACCESS and kept in-frame rearrangements with V and J called. Such tables lack part of the clones; where checked against another copy, unresolved V genes explain under half of the gap, and the rest is unexplained. From that table come the V and J calls and clone size; the DNA was used to work out D and trimming. The sample contains around 14,000 clones, 85% to 90% of them found a single time. Of the sample, roughly 2.9% is held by the ten largest clones.

Whole blood was collected in K2EDTA tubes by collaborating institutions according to the institutions' own protocols. For TCRbeta analysis, collaborators shipped samples in one of three forms: frozen whole blood, isolated PBMCs, or DNA extracted from either of those sample types. This clonotype originated in a human donor in a cohort sampled during active COVID-19. The material sequenced was peripheral blood.

The CDR3 protein is CASSQDRGIGLGYTF. The nucleotides are TGCGCCAGCAGCCAAGATAGGGGGATTGGGCTAGGCTACACCTTC. The rearrangement joined TRBV4-3 to TRBJ1-2; matching of 6 bases hints at TRBD1 as the D gene. Via the germline V gene, CDR1 is LGHNA and CDR2 YSLEER. A distance of 16 bases separates the germline ends of V and J, which lose 0 bases and 8 bases respectively. The CDR3, from cysteine to phenylalanine, totals 15 residues. The DNA shown is the 45-base CDR3, in frame from base 1.